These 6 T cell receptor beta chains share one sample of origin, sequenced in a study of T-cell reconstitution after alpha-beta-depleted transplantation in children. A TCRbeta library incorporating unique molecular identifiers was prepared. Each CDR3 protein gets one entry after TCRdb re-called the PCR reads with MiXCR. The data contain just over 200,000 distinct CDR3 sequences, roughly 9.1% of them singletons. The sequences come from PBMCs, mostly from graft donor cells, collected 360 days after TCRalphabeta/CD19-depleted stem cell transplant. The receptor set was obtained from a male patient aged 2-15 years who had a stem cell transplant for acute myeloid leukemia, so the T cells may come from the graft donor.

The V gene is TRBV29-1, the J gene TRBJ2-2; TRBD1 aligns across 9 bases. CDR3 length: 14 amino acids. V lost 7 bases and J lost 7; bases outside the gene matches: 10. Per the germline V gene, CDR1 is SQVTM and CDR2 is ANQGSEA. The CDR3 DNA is TGCAGCGCCCCGTTACAGGGGGCGAACGGGGAGCTGTTTTTT. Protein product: CSAPLQGANGELFF.

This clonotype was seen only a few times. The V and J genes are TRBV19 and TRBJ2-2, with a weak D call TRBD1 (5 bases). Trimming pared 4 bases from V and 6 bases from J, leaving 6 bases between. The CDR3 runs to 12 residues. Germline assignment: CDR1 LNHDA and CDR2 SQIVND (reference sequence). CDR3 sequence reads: CASSKTAGELFF. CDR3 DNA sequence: TGTGCCAGTAGTAAGACAGCCGGGGAGCTGTTTTTT.

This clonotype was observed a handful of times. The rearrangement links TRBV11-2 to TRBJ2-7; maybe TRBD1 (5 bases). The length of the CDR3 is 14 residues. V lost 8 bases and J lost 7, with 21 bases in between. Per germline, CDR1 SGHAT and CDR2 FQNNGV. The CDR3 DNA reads TGTGCCAGCGCCCAAGGGGAAAGCCTACGGGAGCAGTACTTC. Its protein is CASAQGESLREQYF.

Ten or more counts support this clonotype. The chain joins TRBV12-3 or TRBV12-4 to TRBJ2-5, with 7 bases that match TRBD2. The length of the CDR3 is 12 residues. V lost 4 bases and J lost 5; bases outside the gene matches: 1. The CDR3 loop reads CASSSGRETQYF. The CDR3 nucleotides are TGTGCCAGCAGTTCCGGGAGGGAGACCCAGTACTTC.

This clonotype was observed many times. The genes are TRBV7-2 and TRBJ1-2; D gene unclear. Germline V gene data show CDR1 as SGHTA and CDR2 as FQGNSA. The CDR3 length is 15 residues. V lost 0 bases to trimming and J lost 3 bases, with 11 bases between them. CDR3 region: CASSLAAGLDYGYTF. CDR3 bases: TGTGCCAGCAGCTTAGCAGCCGGGTTGGACTATGGCTACACCTTC.

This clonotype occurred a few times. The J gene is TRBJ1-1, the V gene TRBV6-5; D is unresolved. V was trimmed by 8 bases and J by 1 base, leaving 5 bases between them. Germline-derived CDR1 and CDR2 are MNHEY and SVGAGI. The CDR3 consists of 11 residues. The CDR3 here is CASCKNTEAFF. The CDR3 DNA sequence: TGTGCCAGCTGTAAGAACACTGAAGCTTTCTTT.